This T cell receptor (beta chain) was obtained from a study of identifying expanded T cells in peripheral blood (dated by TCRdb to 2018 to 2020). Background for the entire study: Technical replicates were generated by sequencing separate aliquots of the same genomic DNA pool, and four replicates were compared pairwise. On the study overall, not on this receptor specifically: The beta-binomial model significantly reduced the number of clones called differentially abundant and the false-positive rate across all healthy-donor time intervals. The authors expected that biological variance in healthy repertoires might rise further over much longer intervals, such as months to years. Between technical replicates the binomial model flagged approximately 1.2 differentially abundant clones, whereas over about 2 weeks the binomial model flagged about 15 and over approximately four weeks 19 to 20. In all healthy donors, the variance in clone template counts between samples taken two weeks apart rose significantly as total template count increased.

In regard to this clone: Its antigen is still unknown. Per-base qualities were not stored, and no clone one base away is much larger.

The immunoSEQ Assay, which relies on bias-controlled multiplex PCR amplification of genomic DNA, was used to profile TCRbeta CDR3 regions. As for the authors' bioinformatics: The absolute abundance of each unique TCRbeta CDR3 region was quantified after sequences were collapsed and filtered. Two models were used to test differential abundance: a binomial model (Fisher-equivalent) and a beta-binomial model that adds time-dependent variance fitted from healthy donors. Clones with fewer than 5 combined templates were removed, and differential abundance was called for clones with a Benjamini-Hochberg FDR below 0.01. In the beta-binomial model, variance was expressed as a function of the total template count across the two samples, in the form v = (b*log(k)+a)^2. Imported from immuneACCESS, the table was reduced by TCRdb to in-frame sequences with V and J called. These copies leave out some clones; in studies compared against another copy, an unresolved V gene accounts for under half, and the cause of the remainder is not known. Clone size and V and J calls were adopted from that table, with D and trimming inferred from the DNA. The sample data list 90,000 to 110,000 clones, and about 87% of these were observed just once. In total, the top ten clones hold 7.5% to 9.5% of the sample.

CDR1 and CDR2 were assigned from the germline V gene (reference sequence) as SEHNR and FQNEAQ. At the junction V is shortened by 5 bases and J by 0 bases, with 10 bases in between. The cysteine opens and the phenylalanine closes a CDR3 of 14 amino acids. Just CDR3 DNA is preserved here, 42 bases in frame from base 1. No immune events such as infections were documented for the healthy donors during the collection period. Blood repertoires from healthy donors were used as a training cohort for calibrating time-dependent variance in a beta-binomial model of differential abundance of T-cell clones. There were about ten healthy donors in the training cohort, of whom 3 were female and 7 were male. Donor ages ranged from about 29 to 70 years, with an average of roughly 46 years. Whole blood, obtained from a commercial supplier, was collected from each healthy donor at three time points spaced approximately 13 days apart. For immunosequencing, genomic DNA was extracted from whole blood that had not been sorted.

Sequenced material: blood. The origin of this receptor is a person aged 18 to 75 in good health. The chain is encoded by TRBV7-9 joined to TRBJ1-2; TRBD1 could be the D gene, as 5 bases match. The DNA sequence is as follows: TGTGCCAGCAGCCGACAGTATGCTAACTATGGCTACACCTTC. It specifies CASSRQYANYGYTF.